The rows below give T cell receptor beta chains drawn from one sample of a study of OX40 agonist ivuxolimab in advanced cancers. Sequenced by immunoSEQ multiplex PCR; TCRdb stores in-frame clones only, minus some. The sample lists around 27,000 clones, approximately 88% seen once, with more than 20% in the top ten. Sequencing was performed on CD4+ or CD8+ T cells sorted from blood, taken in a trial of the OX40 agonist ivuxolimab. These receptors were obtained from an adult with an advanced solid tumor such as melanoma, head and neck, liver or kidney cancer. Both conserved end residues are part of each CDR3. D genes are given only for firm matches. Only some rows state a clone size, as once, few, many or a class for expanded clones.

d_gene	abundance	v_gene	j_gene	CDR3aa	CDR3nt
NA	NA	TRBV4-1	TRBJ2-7	CASSPGSQGYEQYF	TGCGCCAGCAGCCCAGGGTCCCAGGGGTACGAGCAGTACTTC
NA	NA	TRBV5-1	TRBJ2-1	CASRAGSNEQFF	TGCGCCAGCAGAGCAGGGAGCAATGAGCAGTTCTTC
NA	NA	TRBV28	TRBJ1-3	CASSPDGEWGNTIYF	TGTGCCAGCAGTCCGGACGGGGAATGGGGAAACACCATATATTTT
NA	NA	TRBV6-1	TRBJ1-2	CASSEGRGQFPNYGYTF	TGTGCCAGCAGTGAAGGTCGTGGGCAGTTCCCTAACTATGGCTACACCTTC
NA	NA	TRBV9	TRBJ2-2	CASSVYGASRTGELFF	TGTGCCAGCAGCGTCTACGGGGCAAGTCGAACCGGGGAGCTGTTTTTT
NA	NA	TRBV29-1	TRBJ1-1	CSVVGQNTEAFF	TGCAGCGTTGTAGGGCAGAACACTGAAGCTTTCTTT
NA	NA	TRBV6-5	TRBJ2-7	CASSYPGQYEQYF	TGTGCCAGCAGTTATCCCGGACAGTACGAGCAGTACTTC
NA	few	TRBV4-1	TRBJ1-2	CASSQVVGGSDGYTF	TGCGCCAGCAGCCAAGTAGTTGGGGGCTCTGATGGCTACACCTTC
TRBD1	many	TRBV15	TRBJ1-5	CATSMDREAQPQHF	TGTGCCACCAGCATGGACAGGGAGGCCCAGCCCCAGCATTTT
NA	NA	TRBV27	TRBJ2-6	CASSGGQDGNVLTF	TGTGCCAGCAGTGGGGGACAAGACGGCAACGTCCTGACTTTC
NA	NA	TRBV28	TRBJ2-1	CASSLPTSYNEQFF	TGTGCCAGCAGTCTCCCGACTAGCTACAATGAGCAGTTCTTC
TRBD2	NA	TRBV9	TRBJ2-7	CASSVGLAGITSLHEQYF	TGTGCCAGCAGCGTAGGACTAGCGGGAATTACTTCCCTACACGAGCAGTACTTC
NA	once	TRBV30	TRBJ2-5	CAWNWRGARAQYF	TGTGCCTGGAACTGGAGGGGGGCAAGGGCCCAGTACTTC
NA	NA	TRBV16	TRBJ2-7	CASSPGQSHEQYF	TGTGCCAGCAGCCCTGGGCAGTCCCACGAGCAGTACTTT
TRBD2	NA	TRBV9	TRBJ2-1	CASSVETSGSHNEQFF	TGTGCCAGCAGCGTAGAGACTAGCGGGAGCCACAATGAGCAGTTCTTC